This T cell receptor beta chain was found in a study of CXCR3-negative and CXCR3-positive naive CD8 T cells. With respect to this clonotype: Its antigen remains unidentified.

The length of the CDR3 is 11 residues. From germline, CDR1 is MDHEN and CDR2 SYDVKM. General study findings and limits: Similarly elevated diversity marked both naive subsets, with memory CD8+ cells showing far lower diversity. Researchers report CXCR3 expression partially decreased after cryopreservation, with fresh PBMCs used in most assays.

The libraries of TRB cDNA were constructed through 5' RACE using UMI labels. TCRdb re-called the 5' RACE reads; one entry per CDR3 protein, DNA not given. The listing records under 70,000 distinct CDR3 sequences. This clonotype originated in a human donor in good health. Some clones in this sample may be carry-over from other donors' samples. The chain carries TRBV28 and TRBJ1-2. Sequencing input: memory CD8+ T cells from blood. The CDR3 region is CASTRAHGYTF.